This T cell receptor beta chain was observed in a study of blood T cells in healthy people across ages. A sample-barcoded 5' primer and a J-beta primer mix were used in a second PCR of about 6 to 11 cycles. TCRdb analysed the 5' RACE reads with MiXCR anew, one entry per CDR3 protein. The sample consists of about 1,400,000 distinct CDR3 sequences, roughly 40% of them appearing once. Trimming took 0 bases from V and 7 from J, leaving 17 bases between them. The CDR3 spans 15 residues. Germline assignment: CDR1 SGHRS and CDR2 YFSETQ. This sequence was found in a woman under 30 in good health. This chain uses TRBV5-1 with TRBJ2-7; D may be TRBD2 (6 bases). The material sequenced was blood. CDR3 in DNA: TGCGCCAGCAGCTTGGGTGCGGGGTCGAACAATGAGCAGTACTTC. Translation: CASSLGAGSNNEQYF.